The subject of this entry is one TCR beta chain. Antigen: not known. Germline-derived CDR1 and CDR2 are KGHSH and LQKENI. The length of the CDR3 is 16 residues. Trimming cost V 3 bases and J 1 base; bases outside gene matches: 8. Assay used: immunoSEQ multiplex PCR; TCRdb lists only in-frame clones, some missing. The data show about 710,000 clones, 55% to 80% seen once. This record belongs to a study of shared clonotypes between healthy human individuals. Overall study context: Those who served as donors were a couple of women and a few men between the ages of 18 and 49. Per donor, three plates held CD4 naive cells, three held CD4 memory, two held CD8 naive and one held CD8 memory.

Findings and limits, study-wide: Few donors restricted represented genetic and exposure-history diversity. Rarefaction demonstrated incomplete sorted-subset sequencing despite large depth.

The rearrangement uses TRBV18 and TRBJ2-7; 8 nucleotides line up with TRBD2. The clonotype was recovered from a woman between 25 and 40 years old in good health. The source material was memory CD4+ T cells sorted from blood. The subset is: CD45RA-negative fraction. The CDR3 region is CASSPGGGRPSYEQYF. The CDR3 nucleotides are TGTGCCAGCTCACCTGGGGGCGGGAGGCCTTCCTACGAGCAGTACTTC.